These T cell receptor beta chains were read from a single sample in a study of blood T cell repertoires in COVID-19. Measured with immunoSEQ multiplex PCR; TCRdb has only the in-frame clones, and not every one. The sample lists about 180,000 clones, 80% to 90% occurring once. The specimen was peripheral blood. The receptors come from a man between 50 and 59 years old with active or convalescent COVID-19. Both conserved end residues are part of each CDR3. A D gene is named only where the DNA matches it firmly. Where a row states a size, it is once, few, many or the class of an expanded clone; other rows omit it.

V gene	J gene	D gene	clone size	CDR3 protein	CDR3 DNA
TRBV18	TRBJ1-4	TRBD1	-	CASSPGQVNEKLFF	TGTGCCAGCTCACCAGGACAGGTTAATGAAAAACTGTTTTTT
TRBV19	TRBJ1-2	TRBD1	-	CASSLQGGQGYGYTF	TGTGCCAGTAGTCTTCAGGGGGGACAGGGTTATGGCTACACCTTC
TRBV18	TRBJ1-1	TRBD1	-	CASSSTGTGNTEAFF	TGTGCCAGCTCCTCAACCGGGACAGGGAACACTGAAGCTTTCTTT
TRBV29-1	TRBJ2-3	-	-	CSVLGGSTDTQYF	TGCAGCGTTTTAGGCGGAAGCACAGATACGCAGTATTTT
TRBV29-1	TRBJ2-5	-	-	CSARTPSVGTQYF	TGCAGCGCAAGGACTCCCTCCGTGGGGACCCAGTACTTC
TRBV12-5	TRBJ2-2	TRBD1	-	CASGSIQGPYTGELFF	TGTGCTAGTGGTTCAATACAGGGGCCCTACACCGGGGAGCTGTTTTTT
TRBV2	TRBJ1-1	-	-	CASGAGRMNTEAFF	TGTGCCAGCGGGGCGGGACGGATGAACACTGAAGCTTTCTTT
TRBV10-1	TRBJ2-5	-	-	CASSGPGVLETQYF	TGCGCCAGCAGTGGACCGGGAGTCTTGGAGACCCAGTACTTC
TRBV2	TRBJ2-3	TRBD2	-	CASTQGTSGSGDTQYF	TGTGCCAGCACTCAAGGGACTAGCGGGAGTGGGGATACGCAGTATTTT
TRBV29-1	TRBJ1-1	-	-	CSYEARNTEAFF	TGCAGCTATGAGGCCAGGAACACTGAAGCTTTCTTT
TRBV30	TRBJ1-2	-	-	CAWSIDYGYTF	TGTGCCTGGAGCATTGACTATGGCTACACCTTC
TRBV30	TRBJ2-3	-	once	CAWGGGYTDTQYF	TGTGCCTGGGGCGGCGGATACACAGATACGCAGTATTTT
TRBV5-1	TRBJ1-2	-	once	CASSLDHRSGYTF	TGCGCCAGCAGCTTGGATCACAGGTCTGGCTACACCTTC
TRBV7-9	TRBJ2-7	TRBD2	-	CASSVTWTSGTYEQYF	TGTGCCAGCAGCGTCACGTGGACTAGCGGGACCTACGAGCAGTACTTC
TRBV15	TRBJ2-5	TRBD2	-	CATSGRLAPKETQYF	TGTGCCACCAGCGGGCGACTAGCCCCAAAAGAGACCCAGTACTTC
TRBV6-5	TRBJ2-7	-	-	CASSQPGHSSYEQYF	TGTGCCAGCAGTCAGCCGGGACACAGCTCCTACGAGCAGTACTTC
TRBV29-1	TRBJ1-6	-	-	CSVERGSGSPLHF	TGCAGCGTTGAGAGGGGGTCGGGGTCACCCCTCCACTTT
TRBV20-1	TRBJ2-7	-	-	CSALGGYEQYF	TGCAGTGCCCTTGGGGGGTACGAGCAGTACTTC
TRBV6-2/TRBV6-3	TRBJ1-2	-	-	CASSYQAGYGYTF	TGTGCCAGCAGTTACCAAGCAGGCTATGGCTACACCTTC
TRBV6-5	TRBJ2-3	-	-	CASSLSGDTQYF	TGTGCCAGCAGTTTGAGTGGAGATACGCAGTATTTT
TRBV19	TRBJ1-2	-	-	CASSAQDTVYGYTF	TGTGCCAGTAGTGCTCAGGACACCGTCTATGGCTACACCTTC
TRBV10-3	TRBJ1-6	TRBD1	-	CAISSGQFNSPLHF	TGTGCCATCAGTTCGGGACAGTTCAATTCACCCCTCCACTTT
TRBV5-1	TRBJ1-1	TRBD1	-	CASTLGQLNTEAFF	TGCGCCAGCACTTTGGGACAGTTGAACACTGAAGCTTTCTTT
TRBV6-1	TRBJ1-2	-	-	CASSEARAHGYTF	TGTGCCAGCAGTGAAGCCAGGGCGCATGGCTACACCTTC
TRBV7-6	TRBJ2-3	TRBD2	-	CASSWLAGPIGDTQYF	TGTGCCAGCAGCTGGCTAGCGGGCCCGATCGGGGATACGCAGTATTTT
TRBV7-2	TRBJ2-7	TRBD1	once	CASSQDRASEQYF	TGTGCCAGCAGTCAGGACAGGGCCAGCGAGCAGTACTTC
TRBV6-5	TRBJ1-2	TRBD1	-	CASRRQGADYGYTF	TGTGCCAGCAGACGACAGGGGGCAGACTATGGCTACACCTTC
TRBV6-5	TRBJ1-1	TRBD1	-	CASSYRTGGTEAFF	TGTGCCAGCAGTTACAGGACAGGGGGGACTGAAGCTTTCTTT
TRBV7-3	TRBJ2-1	TRBD1	-	CASSLRQGSNEQFF	TGTGCCAGCAGCCTCAGACAGGGTTCCAATGAGCAGTTCTTC
TRBV10-1	TRBJ1-5	-	-	CASSAEGQPQHF	TGCGCCAGCAGTGCTGAGGGTCAGCCCCAGCATTTT
TRBV19	TRBJ1-4	TRBD1	-	CASSSPQGAYPEKLFF	TGTGCCAGTAGTAGCCCTCAGGGGGCTTACCCTGAAAAACTGTTTTTT
TRBV30	TRBJ1-5	TRBD1	-	CAWRRTGGGQPQHF	TGTGCCTGGAGAAGAACAGGGGGCGGTCAGCCCCAGCATTTT
TRBV14	TRBJ2-4	TRBD2	-	CATSSGGAGIQYF	TGTGCCACCTCTAGCGGGGGGGCTGGCATTCAGTACTTC
TRBV5-1	TRBJ2-2	TRBD1	-	CASSFGDSTGELFF	TGCGCCAGCAGCTTCGGGGACAGTACCGGGGAGCTGTTTTTT
TRBV7-2	TRBJ2-7	-	few	CASSSTGTFSYEQYF	TGTGCCAGCAGCTCGACCGGGACTTTCTCCTACGAGCAGTACTTC
TRBV4-2	TRBJ1-2	TRBD1	-	CASSQDRGGGYGYTF	TGTGCCAGCAGCCAAGATCGAGGGGGCGGCTATGGCTACACCTTC
TRBV5-1	TRBJ1-1	TRBD1	once	CASSLGSQGVTEAFF	TGCGCCAGCAGCTTGGGGTCTCAGGGGGTCACTGAAGCTTTCTTT
TRBV24-1	TRBJ2-3	-	-	CATSDYDSTSDGDTQYF	TGTGCCACCAGTGACTACGACTCAACTAGTGACGGGGATACGCAGTATTTT
TRBV4-2	TRBJ2-5	TRBD2	once	CASSQDGRVGETQYF	TGTGCCAGCAGCCAAGATGGGAGGGTCGGAGAGACCCAGTACTTC
TRBV20-1	TRBJ2-1	-	-	CSARLQDEQFF	TGCAGTGCTAGACTACAGGATGAGCAGTTCTTC
TRBV28	TRBJ1-2	-	-	CASSNRQSPGYTF	TGTGCCAGCAGCAACAGACAGAGCCCAGGCTACACCTTC
TRBV10-2	TRBJ2-7	TRBD1	-	CASSEWDRGYEQYF	TGCGCCAGCAGTGAGTGGGACAGGGGGTACGAGCAGTACTTC
TRBV5-1	TRBJ1-1	TRBD1	once	CASSKGQGTGFAEAFF	TGCGCCAGCAGTAAGGGACAGGGCACTGGTTTTGCTGAAGCTTTCTTT
TRBV2	TRBJ2-7	-	-	CASCRSDGAYEQYF	TGTGCCAGCTGCAGGAGCGACGGGGCCTACGAGCAGTACTTC